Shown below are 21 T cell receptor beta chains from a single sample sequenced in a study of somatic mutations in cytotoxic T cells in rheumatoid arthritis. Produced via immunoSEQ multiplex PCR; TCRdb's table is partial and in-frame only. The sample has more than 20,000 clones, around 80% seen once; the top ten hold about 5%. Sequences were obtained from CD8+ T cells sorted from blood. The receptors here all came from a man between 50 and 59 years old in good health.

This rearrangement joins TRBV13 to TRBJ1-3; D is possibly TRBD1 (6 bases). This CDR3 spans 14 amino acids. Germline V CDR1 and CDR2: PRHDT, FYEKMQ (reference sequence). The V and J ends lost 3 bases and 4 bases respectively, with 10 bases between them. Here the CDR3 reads CASSFTGKGNTIYF. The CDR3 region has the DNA TGTGCCAGCAGCTTCACAGGGAAAGGAAACACCATATATTTT.

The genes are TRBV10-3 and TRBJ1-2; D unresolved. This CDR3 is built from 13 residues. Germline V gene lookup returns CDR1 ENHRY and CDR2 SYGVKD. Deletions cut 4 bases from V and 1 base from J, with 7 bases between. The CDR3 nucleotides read TGTGCCATCAGTGGTGCAGGTAACTATGGCTACACCTTC. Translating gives CAISGAGNYGYTF.

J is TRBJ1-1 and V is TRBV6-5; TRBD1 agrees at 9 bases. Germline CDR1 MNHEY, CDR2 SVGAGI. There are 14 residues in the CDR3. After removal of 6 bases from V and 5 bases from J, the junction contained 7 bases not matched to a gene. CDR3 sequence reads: CASRYAQGATEAFF. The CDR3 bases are TGTGCCAGCAGGTACGCACAGGGGGCTACTGAAGCTTTCTTT.

CDR3 loop: CASSLGGSPYEQYF. The DNA for the CDR3 is TGTGCCAGCAGCTTGGGCGGGAGTCCCTACGAGCAGTACTTC. The chain carries TRBV7-6 and TRBJ2-7; the match to TRBD2 covers 7 bases. The CDR3 is 14 residues long. V shed 3 bases, J shed 2 bases, and the junction held 4 bases outside the gene matches. Germline lookup yields CDR1 SGHVS and CDR2 FNYEAQ.

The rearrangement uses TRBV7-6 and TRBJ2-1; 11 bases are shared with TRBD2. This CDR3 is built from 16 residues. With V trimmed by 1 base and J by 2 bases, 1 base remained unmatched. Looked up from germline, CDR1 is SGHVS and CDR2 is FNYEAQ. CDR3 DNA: TGTGCCAGCAGCTTAGGACTAGCGGGGACCTACAATGAGCAGTTCTTC. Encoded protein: CASSLGLAGTYNEQFF.

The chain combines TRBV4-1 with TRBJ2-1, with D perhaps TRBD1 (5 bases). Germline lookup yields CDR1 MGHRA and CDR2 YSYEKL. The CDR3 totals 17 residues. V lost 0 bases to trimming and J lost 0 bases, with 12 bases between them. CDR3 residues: CASSQDWRQISYNEQFF. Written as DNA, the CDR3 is TGCGCCAGCAGCCAAGATTGGCGACAGATCTCCTACAATGAGCAGTTCTTC.

CDR3 loop: CASSEPIAGGTYNEQFF. The CDR3 bases are TGTGCCAGCAGTGAACCGATAGCGGGAGGAACCTACAATGAGCAGTTCTTC. The V gene is TRBV6-1, the J gene TRBJ2-1, with 10 bases fitting TRBD2. This CDR3 is built from 17 residues. V was clipped by 2 bases and J by 2 bases; unmatched bases: 6. Looked up from germline, CDR1 is MNHNS and CDR2 is SASEGT.

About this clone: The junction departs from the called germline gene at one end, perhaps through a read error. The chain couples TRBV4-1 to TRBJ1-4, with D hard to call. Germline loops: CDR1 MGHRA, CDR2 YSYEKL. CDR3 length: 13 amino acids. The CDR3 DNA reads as TGCGCCAGCAGCCACCTCACGGAGCCCCCAAGATTCTTT. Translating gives CASSHLTEPPRFF.

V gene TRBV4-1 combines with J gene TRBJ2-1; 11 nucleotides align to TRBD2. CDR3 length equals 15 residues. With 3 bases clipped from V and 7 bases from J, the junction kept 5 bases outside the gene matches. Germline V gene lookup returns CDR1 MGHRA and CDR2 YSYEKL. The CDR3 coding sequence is TGCGCCAGCAGCCATCTAGCGGGAGGCGGAAATGAGCAGTTCTTC. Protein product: CASSHLAGGGNEQFF.

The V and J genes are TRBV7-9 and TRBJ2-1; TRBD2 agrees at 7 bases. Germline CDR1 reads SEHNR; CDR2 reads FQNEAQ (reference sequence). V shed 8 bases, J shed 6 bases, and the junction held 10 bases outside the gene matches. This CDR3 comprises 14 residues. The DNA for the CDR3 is TGTGCCAGCGGGGGAGCGGGATCGATCAATGAGCAGTTCTTC. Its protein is CASGGAGSINEQFF.

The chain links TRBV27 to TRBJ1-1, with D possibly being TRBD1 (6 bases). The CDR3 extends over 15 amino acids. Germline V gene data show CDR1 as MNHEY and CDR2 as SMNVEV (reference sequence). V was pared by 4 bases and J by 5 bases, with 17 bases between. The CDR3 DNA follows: TGTGCCAGCAGTTCAGAAGGACAGAGGGTAACTGAAGCTTTCTTT. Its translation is CASSSEGQRVTEAFF.

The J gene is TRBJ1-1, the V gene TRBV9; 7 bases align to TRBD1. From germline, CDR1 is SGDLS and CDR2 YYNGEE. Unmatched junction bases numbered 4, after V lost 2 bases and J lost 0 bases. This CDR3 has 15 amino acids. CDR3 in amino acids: CASSVGDRVNTEAFF. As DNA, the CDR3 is TGTGCCAGCAGCGTTGGGGACAGAGTGAACACTGAAGCTTTCTTT.

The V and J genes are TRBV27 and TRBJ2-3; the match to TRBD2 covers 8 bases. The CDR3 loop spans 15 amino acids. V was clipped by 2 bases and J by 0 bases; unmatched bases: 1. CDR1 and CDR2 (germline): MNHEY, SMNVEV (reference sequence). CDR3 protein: CASSLVAGSTDTQYF. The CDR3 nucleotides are TGTGCCAGCAGTTTAGTAGCGGGAAGCACAGATACGCAGTATTTT.

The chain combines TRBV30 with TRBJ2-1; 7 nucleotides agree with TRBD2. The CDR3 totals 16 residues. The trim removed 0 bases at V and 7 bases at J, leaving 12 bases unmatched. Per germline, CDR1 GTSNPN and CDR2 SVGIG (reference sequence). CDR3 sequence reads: CAWSVSRRAGANEQFF. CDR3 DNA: TGTGCCTGGAGTGTAAGCAGACGGGCGGGAGCGAATGAGCAGTTCTTC.

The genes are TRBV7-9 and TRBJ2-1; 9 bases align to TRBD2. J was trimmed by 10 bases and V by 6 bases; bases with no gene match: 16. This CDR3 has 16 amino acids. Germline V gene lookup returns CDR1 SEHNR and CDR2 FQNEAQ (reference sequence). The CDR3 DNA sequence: TGTGCCAGCAGTCCACCGGGACTAGCTCCCTACGGGGAGCAGTTCTTC. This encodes CASSPPGLAPYGEQFF.

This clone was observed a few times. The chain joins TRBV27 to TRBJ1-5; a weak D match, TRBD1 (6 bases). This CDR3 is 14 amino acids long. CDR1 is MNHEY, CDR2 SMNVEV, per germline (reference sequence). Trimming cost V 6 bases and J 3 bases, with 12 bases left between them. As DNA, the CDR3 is TGTGCCAGCAGAGACACAGGGTTCAATCAGCCCCAGCATTTT. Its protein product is CASRDTGFNQPQHF.

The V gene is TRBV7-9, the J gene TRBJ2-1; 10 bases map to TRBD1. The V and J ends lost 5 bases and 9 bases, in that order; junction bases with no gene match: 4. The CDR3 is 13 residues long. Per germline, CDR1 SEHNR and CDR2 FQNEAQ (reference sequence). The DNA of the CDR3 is TGTGCCAGCAGCAAGGGGACAGGGGTTGAGCAGTTCTTC. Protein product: CASSKGTGVEQFF.

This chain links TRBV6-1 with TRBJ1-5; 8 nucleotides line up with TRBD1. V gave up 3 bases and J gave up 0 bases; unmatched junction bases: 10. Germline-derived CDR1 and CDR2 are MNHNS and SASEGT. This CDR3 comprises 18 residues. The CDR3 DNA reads TGTGCCAGCAGTGATTTTAGACAGGGGACACATAGCAATCAGCCCCAGCATTTT. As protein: CASSDFRQGTHSNQPQHF.

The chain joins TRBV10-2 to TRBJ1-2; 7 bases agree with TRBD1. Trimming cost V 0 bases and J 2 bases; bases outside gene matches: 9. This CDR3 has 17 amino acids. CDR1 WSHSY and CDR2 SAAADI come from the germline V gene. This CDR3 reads CASSESKYGTDNYGYTF. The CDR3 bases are TGCGCCAGCAGTGAGTCGAAATACGGGACAGACAACTATGGCTACACCTTC.

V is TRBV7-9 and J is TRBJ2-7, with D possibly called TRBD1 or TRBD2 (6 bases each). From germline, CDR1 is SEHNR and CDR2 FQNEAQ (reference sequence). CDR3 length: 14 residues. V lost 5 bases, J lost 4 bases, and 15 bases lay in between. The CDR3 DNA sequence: TGTGCCAGCAGCCCCGACGGGGGCGGATACGAGCAGTACTTC. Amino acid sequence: CASSPDGGGYEQYF.

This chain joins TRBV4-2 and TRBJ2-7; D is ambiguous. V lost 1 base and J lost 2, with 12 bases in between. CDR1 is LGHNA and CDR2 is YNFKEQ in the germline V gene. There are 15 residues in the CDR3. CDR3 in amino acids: CASSQGPTGTYEQYF. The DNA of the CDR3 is TGTGCCAGCAGCCAAGGACCAACTGGAACCTACGAGCAGTACTTC.